The clone carrying this T cell receptor (beta chain) has a handful of counts. What it binds is not known. The sorted-subset replicate PCRs were given approximately 190 ng DNA, which is 27,000 or so T cell genomes. Sequencing used immunoSEQ multiplex PCR; TCRdb keeps in-frame clones, though not all of them. The data contain more than 850,000 clones, 75% to 85% of them singletons. Looked up from germline, CDR1 is MGHRA and CDR2 is YSYEKL. The CDR3 is 14 amino acids. V was shortened by 0 bases and J by 0 bases, with 6 bases between the two germline ends. The data derive from a study of shared clonotypes between healthy human individuals. Study-wide findings and caveats: Although depth was large, rarefaction showed that sequencing of the sorted subsets was incomplete.

Those who donated were healthy HIV-negative adults, with no recent acute infections or vaccinations reported. The sequence was obtained from a man aged 18 to 30 in good health. Some clones in this sample may be carry-over from other donors' samples. The rearrangement joins TRBV4-1 to TRBJ2-7; tentatively, D is TRBD1 or TRBD2 (5 bases each). Sequenced input: memory CD4+ T cells from PBMCs. Subset described: CD45RA-negative fraction. The CDR3 is CASSQDGGSYEQYF. CDR3 bases: TGCGCCAGCAGCCAAGATGGGGGCTCCTACGAGCAGTACTTC.